This TCR beta chain was profiled in a study of human T cells and chemical hapten exposure. About the study: A mostly female patient group had alopecia areata, totalis or universalis.

The ends were cut back, 2 bases at V and 5 bases at J, with 13 bases in the middle. Germline V gives CDR1 SEHNR, CDR2 FQNEAQ (reference sequence). This CDR3 has 15 amino acids. Study findings and constraints: Relative to controls, expanded TCRs formed significantly more large CDR3 similarity clusters.

Unique molecular identifiers were attached to individual cDNA molecules within the library. TCRdb reprocessed the RACE reads with MiXCR, giving one entry per CDR3 protein. The sample has 82,000 or so distinct CDR3 sequences, over 10% seen once; the top ten hold approximately 6%. There are a few counts of this clonotype. The antigen is not known. Time point: patch test 3, about 24 weeks after DPC sensitization. This sample's treatment: therapeutic diphenylcyclopropenone sensitization with weekly scalp DPC. Suited to DPC and affected by alopecia, the donors ranged from 18 to 70 years old. The receptor was isolated from a woman in her 50s with alopecia areata. Some clones in this sample may be carry-over from other donors' samples. The chain joins TRBV7-9 to TRBJ2-1; perhaps TRBD2 as D (6 bases). Sequenced here: whole blood, sampled in connection with sensitization to the hapten diphenylcyclopropenone (DPC). The CDR3 nucleotides are TGTGCCAGCAGCTTACTGGCGGCTAGCGACAATGAGCAGTTCTTC. Protein sequence: CASSLLAASDNEQFF.